This TCR beta chain stems from a study of cytomegalovirus exposure and HLA in healthy donors (dated by TCRdb to 2016 to 2017). Turning to the overall study: An earlier analysis of 587 of the donors reported 276 Gb of sequence data and around 110 million unique TCR beta sequences obtained from some 170 million T cells. A handful of DR-DQ haplotypes were handled as single units for association and clustering because linkage in the cohort was strong. The T cell repertoires of some 700 subjects were profiled by immunosequencing and related to cytomegalovirus serostatus. The later analysis used no new phenotypic data to find candidate immune exposures, relying instead on TCR beta sequences and their occurrence across donors. Every repertoire in the discovery cohort had been generated on one and the same sequencing platform. Around 320 gigabases of sequencing data and around 87 million unique TCR sequences were included in an early release covering several hundred HLA-typed donors. An earlier analysis of fewer than 750 of the donors used high-throughput TCR beta sequencing to judge whether each TCR beta V gene segment behaved as functional or pseudogenic. The study combined high-throughput TCR immunosequencing, statistical association of individual TCRs with disease status, and machine learning to predict cytomegalovirus infection status. On average, about 200,000 unique TCR beta nucleotide sequences were sequenced per donor among a few hundred genotyped donors of the cohort, with roughly 18% of those sequences being non-productive. Typing coverage differed by locus: A, B, C, DRB1 and DQB1 were typed in roughly 620-630 donors, DQA1 in roughly 500, DPA1 in some 570, and DPB1 in 450 to 490. Donor age, sex, ethnicity and CMV serostatus were compiled alongside the repertoire data. Along with the approximately 650-subject first cohort, a separate validation cohort of around 120 different subjects was used. In a later analysis, previously published TCR beta repertoires from 550 to 700 donors were re-analyzed and high-resolution HLA genotyping was added so that TCR occurrence patterns could be studied. The aim of the study was to test whether cataloging public T cell receptors could identify signatures of past pathogen exposure. Of the approximately 400 genotyped donors, roughly 80% fell in the genetic ancestry cluster associated with self-reported Caucasian donors. A later genetic analysis used genome-wide SNP genotypes for about 65% of the 666 donors, treating that subset as a discovery cohort. HLA typing covered class I and class II loci at four-digit resolution. Study-wide findings and limitations: In a later analysis, several top co-occurrence clusters were reported to appear linked to parvovirus B19, influenza, CMV and Epstein-Barr virus. Most CMV-associated TCR beta chains appeared to be HLA-restricted in a later analysis, and the HLA associations seemed to be driven largely by CMV exposure. When HLA alleles, especially DR and DQ, strongly co-occurred, attributing TCR associations to individual alleles was difficult. The only immune exposure information available for the cohort was CMV serostatus. Some IMGT-functional V segments, including TRBV6-2 and TRBV6-3, could not be distinguished by the 87-base-pair reads and were therefore excluded. Roughly uniform sequencing depth across donors was assumed in presence/absence analyses, although this assumption may not hold. A later genetic analysis reported fewer N-insertions in productive TCRs among donors in an Asian-associated ancestry cluster than the roughly 670-donor mean. Because HLA typing was missing for some donors at each locus, association tests included only the typed subset. A further reported finding was that TCR beta sequences accurately predicted the HLA-A and HLA-B alleles for most subjects in the first cohort. In the study, some 180 TCR beta chains were listed as associated with cytomegalovirus. In vitro tests confirmed that three of the cytomegalovirus-associated TCR beta chains recognize cytomegalovirus antigens. At a false discovery rate of 0.05, a later analysis linked under 20,000 TCR beta sequences to specific HLA alleles. Across donors, most TCR sequences were observed very rarely, whereas some public TCRs were present in many individuals. Because counts were too low, seventeen rarely observed V segments, including chromosome 9 orphons, were left out of the earlier analysis of some 640 of the donors. It was suggested by the authors that the approach could potentially be generalized to other disease states and immunological phenotypes. In a later analysis, the rate of TCR association differed among HLA loci, with DRB1 alleles having the most associated TCRs and HLA-C alleles having the fewest. A group of highly shared sequence variants was considered likely to be a technical artifact of the sequencing pipeline. Correlated functional status among segregating V segments might be attributable to linkage disequilibrium, but an unknown experimental factor could not be ruled out. V-gene and J-gene trimming of TCR beta chains was associated with a missense DCLRE1C variant in a later genetic analysis, and the association was replicated in an independent cohort. In a later analysis, HLA-associated TCR beta chains showed more clonal expansion and lower generation probabilities than non-associated chains that were equally common. Only TCR beta chains were sequenced in this cohort, and the absence of alpha or paired-chain data limited detectable features. The classifier was reported to diagnose cytomegalovirus status with high specificity and sensitivity in both the original cohort and the validation cohort. In an earlier analysis of some 640 of the donors, most TCR beta V segments were observed in productive rearrangements about 90% or about 30% of the time, broadly matching IMGT annotations.

As for this clone: Its recognized antigen is unknown. Base qualities are missing; no much larger clone stands one base away.

The cohort consisted of 650 to 850 healthy bone marrow donors. Cohort members were all nominally healthy when sampled, although unrecorded immune exposures were likely present. The donor was CMV seronegative and was included in the group of a few hundred seronegative cohort members. Each donor provided a peripheral blood sample, and peripheral blood mononuclear cells were used for TCR beta sequencing. The Qiagen DNeasy Blood Extraction Kit was used to extract genomic DNA from the blood cell samples. Libraries were made using the immunoSEQ multiplex PCR assay. A mixture of 60 forward primers for TCR Vbeta segments and 13 reverse primers for TCR Jbeta segments was used in the multiplex PCR. A multiplex PCR assay on genomic DNA amplified the CDR3 region of rearranged TCR beta genes. The Illumina HiSeq System was used to sequence the amplified TCR beta libraries as 87-base-pair reads. From the authors' description of their analysis: A later analysis tallied 75 million to 95 million unique TCR beta chains across the 666 repertoires, and around 9.9 million of those chains were shared by two or more donors. Raw reads were error-corrected and collapsed into unique sequences with a nearest-neighbor algorithm that merged closely related sequences to remove PCR and sequencing errors. CDR3 sequences were aligned to IMGT reference sequences to assign V, D and J gene segments. For a sequence to be retained, at least a six-nucleotide match to both a V gene segment and a J gene segment was required. A rearrangement counted as productive if the CDR3 had no stop codons and remained in frame with V and J, and every other rearrangement counted as non-productive. CDR3 was defined by IMGT convention, running from the second conserved V-encoded cysteine to the conserved J-encoded phenylalanine. In an earlier analysis of more than 550 of the donors, sequences lacking an unambiguous match to a single V gene segment were excluded. An earlier analysis of almost 600 of the donors classified V segments as functional when productive rearrangements were above 56.7% and as segregating when the standard deviation between donors was above 5%. A statistical classification framework was developed to diagnose cytomegalovirus status using the catalog of TCR beta chain sequences. A later analysis assigned V and J genes by comparing TCR nucleotide sequences with IMGT/GENE-DB human TR gene sequences. A later analysis assigned CDR3 sequences and most-parsimonious VDJ recombination scenarios with the TCRdist pipeline. In a later analysis, each TCR beta chain was defined by its CDR3 amino acid sequence together with its V-gene family, and reads without a unique V-gene family were excluded. In a later analysis, fewer than 650 highly shared, low-generation-probability nucleotide sequences were removed to address suspected cross-contamination and a sequencing artifact. In a later analysis, a clonal expansion index for each public chain was calculated from normalized within-repertoire ranks of inferred template counts. In a later analysis, generation probabilities were computed using a VDJ recombination model fitted to out-of-frame rearrangements, and the results were checked against IGoR. In a later analysis, TCR-TCR, TCR-HLA and TCR-CMV co-occurrence was scored with hypergeometric tests, and a repertoire-size bias correction was applied to TCR pairs. False discovery rates were estimated in a later analysis by permuting HLA or CMV assignments 20 times. In a later analysis, co-occurring TCRs were grouped with DBSCAN, and TCRdist sequence similarity was added when clustering was performed within HLA-allele-positive subsets. Repertoires with fewer than 30,000 or more than 120,000 public chains were left out of co-occurrence clustering, as were about 5 repertoires with anomalous nucleotide sharing. TCRdb holds this immuneACCESS table with in-frame rearrangements only. Some clones are missing; in checked studies, unresolved V genes explain under half, and the rest has no known cause. D and trimming were read from the DNA, whereas the V and J calls and clone size are those reported in that table. Recorded for this sample are about 150,000 clones; approximately 80% of them occurred a single time. About 4% of the sample is in the top ten clones.

Inclusive of the bounding cysteine and phenylalanine, the CDR3 is 16 residues long. The sequence is cut down to CDR3 DNA, 48 bases in frame from base 1. The chain links TRBV21-1 with TRBJ2-4; TRBD1, the table's D call, was not compared with the DNA. TRBV21-1 is labeled a pseudogene. Sequenced material: PBMCs. This sequence was found in a male donor in good health and CMV-seronegative. The DNA sequence is as follows: TGTGCCAGCAGCAAAGCGAGAGCAGGGCGACTGGACATTCAGTACTTC. Its protein reads: CASSKARAGRLDIQYF.